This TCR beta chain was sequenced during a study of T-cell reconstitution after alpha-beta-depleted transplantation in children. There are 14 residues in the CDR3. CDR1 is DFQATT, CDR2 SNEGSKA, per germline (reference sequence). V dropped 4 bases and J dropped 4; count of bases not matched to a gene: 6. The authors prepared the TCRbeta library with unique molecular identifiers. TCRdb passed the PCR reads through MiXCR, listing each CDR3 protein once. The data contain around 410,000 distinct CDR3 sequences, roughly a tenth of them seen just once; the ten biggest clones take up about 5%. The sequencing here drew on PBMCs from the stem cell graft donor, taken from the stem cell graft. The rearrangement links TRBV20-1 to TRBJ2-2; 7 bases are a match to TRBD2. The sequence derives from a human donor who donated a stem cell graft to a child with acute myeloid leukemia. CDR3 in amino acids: CSAIRGVATGELFF. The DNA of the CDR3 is TGCAGTGCTATCCGGGGGGTCGCCACCGGGGAGCTGTTTTTT.